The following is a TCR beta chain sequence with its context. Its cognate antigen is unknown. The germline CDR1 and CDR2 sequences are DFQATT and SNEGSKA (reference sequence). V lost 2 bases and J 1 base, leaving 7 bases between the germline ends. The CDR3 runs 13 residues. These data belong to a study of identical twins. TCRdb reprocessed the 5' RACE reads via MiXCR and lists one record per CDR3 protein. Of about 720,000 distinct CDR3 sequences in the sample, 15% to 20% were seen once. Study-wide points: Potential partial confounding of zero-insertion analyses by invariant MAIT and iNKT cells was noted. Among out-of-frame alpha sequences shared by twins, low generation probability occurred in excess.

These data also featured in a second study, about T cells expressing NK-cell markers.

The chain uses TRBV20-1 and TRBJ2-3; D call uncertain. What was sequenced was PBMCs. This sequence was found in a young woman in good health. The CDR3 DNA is TGCAGTGCTAGACGACTGCGCACAGATACGCAGTATTTT. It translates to CSARRLRTDTQYF.